This TCR beta chain was documented in a study of cytomegalovirus exposure and HLA in healthy donors. V lost 7 bases to trimming and J lost 0 bases; unmatched junction nucleotides: 3. Germline CDR1 and CDR2: ENHRY and SYGVKD. CDR3 length: 15 residues. Study-level findings and limits: Reported performance of the classifier showed diagnosis of cytomegalovirus status with high specificity and sensitivity. A previous analysis found most TCR beta V segments productive roughly 90% or roughly 30% of the time.

PCR was performed using 60 Vbeta and 13 Jbeta primers. The protocol was immunoSEQ multiplex PCR, while the TCRdb copy is restricted to in-frame clones and leaves out a portion. The sample records fewer than 150,000 clones, 60% to 85% being singletons. In regard to this clone: Its target is unknown.

This TCR was sampled from a male donor in good health and CMV-seronegative. Sequencing was done on a sample of PBMCs. J is TRBJ2-1 and V is TRBV10-3; 10 positions match TRBD2. The chain's CDR3 is CAINVAGGSYNEQFF. CDR3 sequence (DNA): TGTGCCATCAATGTAGCGGGGGGCTCCTACAATGAGCAGTTCTTC.